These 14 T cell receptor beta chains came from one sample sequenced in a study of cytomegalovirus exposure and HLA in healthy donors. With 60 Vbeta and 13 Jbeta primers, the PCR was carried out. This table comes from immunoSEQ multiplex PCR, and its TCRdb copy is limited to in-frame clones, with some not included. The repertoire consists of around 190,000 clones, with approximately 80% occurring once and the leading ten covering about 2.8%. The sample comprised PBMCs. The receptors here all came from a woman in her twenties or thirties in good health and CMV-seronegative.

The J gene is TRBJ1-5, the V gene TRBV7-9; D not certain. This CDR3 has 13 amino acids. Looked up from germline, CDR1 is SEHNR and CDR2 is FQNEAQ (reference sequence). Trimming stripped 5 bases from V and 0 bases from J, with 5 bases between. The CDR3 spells CASSINSNQPQHF. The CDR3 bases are TGTGCCAGCAGCATTAATAGCAATCAGCCCCAGCATTTT.

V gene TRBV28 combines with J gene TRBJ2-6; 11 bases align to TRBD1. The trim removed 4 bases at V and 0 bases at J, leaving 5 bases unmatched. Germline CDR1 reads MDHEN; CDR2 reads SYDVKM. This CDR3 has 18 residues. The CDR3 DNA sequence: TGTGCCAGCAGTTCTTGGACAGGGGGCAGCTCTGGGGCCAACGTCCTGACTTTC. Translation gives CASSSWTGGSSGANVLTF.

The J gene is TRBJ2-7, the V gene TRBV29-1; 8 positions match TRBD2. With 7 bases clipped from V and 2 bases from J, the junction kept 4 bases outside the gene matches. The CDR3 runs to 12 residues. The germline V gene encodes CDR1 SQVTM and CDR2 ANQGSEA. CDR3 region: CSAGLGAYEQYF. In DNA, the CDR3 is TGCAGCGCGGGACTAGGGGCCTACGAGCAGTACTTC.

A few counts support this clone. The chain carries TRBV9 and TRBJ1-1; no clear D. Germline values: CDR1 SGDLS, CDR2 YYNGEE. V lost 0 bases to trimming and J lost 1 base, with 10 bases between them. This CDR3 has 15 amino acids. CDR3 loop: CASSVDRHANTEAFF. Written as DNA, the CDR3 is TGTGCCAGCAGCGTAGACCGACACGCGAACACTGAAGCTTTCTTT.

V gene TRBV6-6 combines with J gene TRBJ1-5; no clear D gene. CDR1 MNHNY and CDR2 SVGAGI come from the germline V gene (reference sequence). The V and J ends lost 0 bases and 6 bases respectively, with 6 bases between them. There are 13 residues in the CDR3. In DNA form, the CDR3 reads TGTGCCAGCAGTTACTCCTATTCTCAGCCCCAGCATTTT. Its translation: CASSYSYSQPQHF.

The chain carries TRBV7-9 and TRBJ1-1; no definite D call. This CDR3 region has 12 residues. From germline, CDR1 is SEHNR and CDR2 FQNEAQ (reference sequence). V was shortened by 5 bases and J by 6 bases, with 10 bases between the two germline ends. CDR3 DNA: TGTGCCAGCAGCCAGTACCCTCCTGAAGCTTTCTTT. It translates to CASSQYPPEAFF. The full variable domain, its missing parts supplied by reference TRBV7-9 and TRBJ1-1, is DTGVSQNPRHKITKRGQNVTFRCDPISEHNRLYWYRQTLGQGPEFLTYFQNEAQLEKSRLLSDRFSAERPKGSFSTLEIQRTEQGDSAMYLCASSQYPPEAFFGQGTRLTVV.

The CDR3 sequence is CASSLVPNPATGELFF. The CDR3 DNA reads TGTGCCAGCAGCCTGGTCCCCAATCCAGCGACCGGGGAGCTGTTTTTT. The chain is built from TRBV5-4 and TRBJ2-2; D is unresolved. Trimming removed 4 bases from V and 5 bases from J, with 18 bases in between. CDR1 and CDR2 (germline): SGHNT, YYREEE (reference sequence). The CDR3 runs to 16 residues. Drawing the rest from reference TRBV5-4 and TRBJ2-2, the complete variable domain is ETGVTQSPTHLIKTRGQQVTLRCSSQSGHNTVSWYQQALGQGPQFIFQYYREEENGRGNFPPRFSGLQFPNYSSELNVNALELDDSALYLCASSLVPNPATGELFFGEGSRLTVL.

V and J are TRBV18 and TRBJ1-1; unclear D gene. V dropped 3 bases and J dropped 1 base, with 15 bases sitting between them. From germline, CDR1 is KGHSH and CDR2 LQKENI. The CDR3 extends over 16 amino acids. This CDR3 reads CASSPNVNVQNTEAFF. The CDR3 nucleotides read TGTGCCAGCTCACCGAATGTTAATGTACAGAACACTGAAGCTTTCTTT.

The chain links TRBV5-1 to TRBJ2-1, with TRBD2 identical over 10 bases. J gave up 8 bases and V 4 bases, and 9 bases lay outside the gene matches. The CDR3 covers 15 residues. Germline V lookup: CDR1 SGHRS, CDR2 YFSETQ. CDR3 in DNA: TGCGCCAGCAGCGGCCTAGCGGGAGTAGGGGATGAGCAGTTCTTC. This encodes CASSGLAGVGDEQFF. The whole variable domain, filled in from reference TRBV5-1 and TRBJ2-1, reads KAGVTQTPRYLIKTRGQQVTLSCSPISGHRSVSWYQQTPGQGLQFLFEYFSETQRNKGNFPGRFSGRQFSNSRSEMNVSTLELGDSALYLCASSGLAGVGDEQFFGPGTRLTVL.

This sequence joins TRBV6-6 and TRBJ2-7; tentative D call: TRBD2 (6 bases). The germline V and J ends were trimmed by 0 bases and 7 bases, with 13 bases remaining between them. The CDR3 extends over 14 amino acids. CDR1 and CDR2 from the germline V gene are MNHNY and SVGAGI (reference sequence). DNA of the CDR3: TGTGCCAGCAGTTACTCCCGGGAGAAGCGGGAGCAGTACTTC. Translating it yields CASSYSREKREQYF.

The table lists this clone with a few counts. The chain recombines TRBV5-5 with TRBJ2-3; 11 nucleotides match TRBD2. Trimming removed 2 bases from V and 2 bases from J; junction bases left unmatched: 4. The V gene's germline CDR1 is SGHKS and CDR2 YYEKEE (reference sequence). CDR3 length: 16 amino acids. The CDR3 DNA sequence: TGTGCCAGCAGCTTCTGGACTAGCGGGTACACAGATACGCAGTATTTT. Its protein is CASSFWTSGYTDTQYF.

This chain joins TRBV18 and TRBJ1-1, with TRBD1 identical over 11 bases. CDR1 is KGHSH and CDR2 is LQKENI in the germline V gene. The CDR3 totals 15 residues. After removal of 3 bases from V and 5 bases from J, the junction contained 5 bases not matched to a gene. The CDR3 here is CASSPMGTGGTEAFF. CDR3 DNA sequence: TGTGCCAGCTCACCCATGGGGACAGGGGGGACTGAAGCTTTCTTT.

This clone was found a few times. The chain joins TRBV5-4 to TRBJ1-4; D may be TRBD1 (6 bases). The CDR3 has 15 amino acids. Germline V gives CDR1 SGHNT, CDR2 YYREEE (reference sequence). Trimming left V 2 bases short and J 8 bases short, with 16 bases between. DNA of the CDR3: TGTGCCAGCAGCTTATCACAGGGAGTTAACGAAAAACTGTTTTTT. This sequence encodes CASSLSQGVNEKLFF.

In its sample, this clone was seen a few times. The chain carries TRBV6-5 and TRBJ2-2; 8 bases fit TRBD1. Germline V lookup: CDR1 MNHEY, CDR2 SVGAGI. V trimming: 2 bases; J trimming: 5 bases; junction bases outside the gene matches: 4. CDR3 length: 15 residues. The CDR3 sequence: CASSYGTGGTGELFF. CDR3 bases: TGTGCCAGCAGTTACGGCACAGGGGGGACCGGGGAGCTGTTTTTT.